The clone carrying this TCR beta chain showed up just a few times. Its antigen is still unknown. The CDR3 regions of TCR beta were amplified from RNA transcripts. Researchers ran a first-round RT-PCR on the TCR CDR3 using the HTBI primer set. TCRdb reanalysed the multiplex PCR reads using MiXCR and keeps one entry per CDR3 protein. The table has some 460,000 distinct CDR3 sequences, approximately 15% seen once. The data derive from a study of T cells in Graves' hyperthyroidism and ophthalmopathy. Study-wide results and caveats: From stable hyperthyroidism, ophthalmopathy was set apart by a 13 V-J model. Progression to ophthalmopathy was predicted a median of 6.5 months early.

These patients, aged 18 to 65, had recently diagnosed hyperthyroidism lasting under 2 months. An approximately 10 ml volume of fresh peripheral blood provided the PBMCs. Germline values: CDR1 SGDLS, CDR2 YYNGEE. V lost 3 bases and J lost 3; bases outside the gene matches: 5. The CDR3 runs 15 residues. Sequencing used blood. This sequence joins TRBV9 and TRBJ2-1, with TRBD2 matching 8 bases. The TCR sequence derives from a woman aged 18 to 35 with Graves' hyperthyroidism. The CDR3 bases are TGTGCCAGCAGCGCGCCGGGACTAGGCTACAATGAGCAGTTCTTC. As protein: CASSAPGLGYNEQFF.